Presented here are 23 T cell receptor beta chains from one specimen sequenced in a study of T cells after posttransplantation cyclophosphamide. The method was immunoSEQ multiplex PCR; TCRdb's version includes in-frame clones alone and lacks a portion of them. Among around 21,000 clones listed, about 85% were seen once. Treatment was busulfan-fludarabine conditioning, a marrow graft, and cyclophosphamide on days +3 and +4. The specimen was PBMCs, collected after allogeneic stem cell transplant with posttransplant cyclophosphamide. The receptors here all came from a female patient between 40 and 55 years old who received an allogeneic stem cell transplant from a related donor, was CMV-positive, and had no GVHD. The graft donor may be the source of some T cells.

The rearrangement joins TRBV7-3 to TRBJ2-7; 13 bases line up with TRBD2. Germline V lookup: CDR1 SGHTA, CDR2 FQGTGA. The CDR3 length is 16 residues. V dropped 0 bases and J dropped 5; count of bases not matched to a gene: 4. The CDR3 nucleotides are TGTGCCAGCAGCTTAACAGACGGGACTAGCGGGAACGAGCAGTACTTC. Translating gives CASSLTDGTSGNEQYF.

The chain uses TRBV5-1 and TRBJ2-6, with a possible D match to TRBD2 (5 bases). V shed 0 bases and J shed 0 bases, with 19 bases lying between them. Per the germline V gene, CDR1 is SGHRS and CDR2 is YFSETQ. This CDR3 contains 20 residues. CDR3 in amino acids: CASSLVTFGGLPSGANVLTF. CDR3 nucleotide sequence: TGCGCCAGCAGCTTGGTGACTTTTGGCGGACTCCCCTCTGGGGCCAACGTCCTGACTTTC.

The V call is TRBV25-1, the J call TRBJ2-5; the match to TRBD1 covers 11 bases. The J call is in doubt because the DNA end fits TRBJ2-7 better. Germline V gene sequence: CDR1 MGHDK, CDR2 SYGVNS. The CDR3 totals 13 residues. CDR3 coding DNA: TGTGCCAGCACCGGGACAGGGGGAAACGAGCAGTACTTC. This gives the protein CASTGTGGNEQYF.

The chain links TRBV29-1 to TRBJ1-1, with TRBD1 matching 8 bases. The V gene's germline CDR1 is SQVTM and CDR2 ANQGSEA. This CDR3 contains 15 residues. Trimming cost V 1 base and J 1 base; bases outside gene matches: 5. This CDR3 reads CSVEALGTGNTEAFF. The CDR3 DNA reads TGCAGCGTTGAAGCGCTCGGGACAGGGAACACTGAAGCTTTCTTT.

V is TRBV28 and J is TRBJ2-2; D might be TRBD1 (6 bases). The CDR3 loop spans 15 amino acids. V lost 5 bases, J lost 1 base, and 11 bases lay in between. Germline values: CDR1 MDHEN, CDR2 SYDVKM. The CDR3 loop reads CASSPHRENTGELFF. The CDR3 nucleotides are TGTGCCAGCAGTCCCCACAGGGAGAACACCGGGGAGCTGTTTTTT. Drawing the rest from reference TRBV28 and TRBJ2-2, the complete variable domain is DVKVTQSSRYLVKRTGEKVFLECVQDMDHENMFWYRQDPGLGLRLIYFSYDVKMKEKGDIPEGYSVSREKKERFSLILESASTNQTSMYLCASSPHRENTGELFFGEGSRLTVL.

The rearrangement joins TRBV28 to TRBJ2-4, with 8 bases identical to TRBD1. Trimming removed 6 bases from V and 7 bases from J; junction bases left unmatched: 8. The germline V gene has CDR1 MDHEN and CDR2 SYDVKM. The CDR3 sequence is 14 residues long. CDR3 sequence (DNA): TGTGCCAGCAGATCCGGACAGGGTTGGAACATTCAGTACTTC. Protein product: CASRSGQGWNIQYF.

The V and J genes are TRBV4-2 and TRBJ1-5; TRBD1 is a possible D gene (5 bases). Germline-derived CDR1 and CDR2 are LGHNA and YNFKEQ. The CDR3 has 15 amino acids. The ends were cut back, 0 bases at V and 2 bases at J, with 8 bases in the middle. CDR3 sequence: CASSQDFRGNQPQHF. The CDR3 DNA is TGTGCCAGCAGCCAAGATTTCAGGGGCAATCAGCCCCAGCATTTT.

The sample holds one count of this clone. CDR3: CASSQGGGSYNEQFF. The CDR3, as DNA: TGTGCCAGCAGCCAAGGCGGGGGGAGCTACAATGAGCAGTTCTTC. V and J are TRBV14 and TRBJ2-1; 8 nucleotides line up with TRBD2. Unmatched junction bases numbered 2, after V lost 1 base and J lost 3 bases. This CDR3 is 15 amino acids long. Germline CDR1 and CDR2: SGHDN and FVKESK.

The CDR3 reads CASSVTSGHTDTQYF. DNA of the CDR3: TGTGCCAGCAGCGTGACTAGCGGGCATACAGATACGCAGTATTTT. The rearrangement joins TRBV27 to TRBJ2-3; 10 bases line up with TRBD2. This CDR3 spans 15 amino acids. The V gene end was trimmed by 6 bases and the J gene end by 3 bases; junction bases not matched to a gene: 6. Germline-derived CDR1 and CDR2 are MNHEY and SMNVEV (reference sequence).

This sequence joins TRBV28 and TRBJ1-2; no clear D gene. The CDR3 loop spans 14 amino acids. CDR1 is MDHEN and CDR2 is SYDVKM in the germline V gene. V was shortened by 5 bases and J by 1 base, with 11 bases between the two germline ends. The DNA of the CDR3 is TGTGCCAGCAGTCTAGCACTGAGTAACTATGGCTACACCTTC. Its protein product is CASSLALSNYGYTF.

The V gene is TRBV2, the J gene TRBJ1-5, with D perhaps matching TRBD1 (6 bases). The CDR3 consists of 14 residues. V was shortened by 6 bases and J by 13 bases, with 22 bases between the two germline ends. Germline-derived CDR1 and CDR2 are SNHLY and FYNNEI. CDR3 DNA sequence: TGTGCCAGCAGCGGGACACGCATATCAAGGGGTCAGCATTTT. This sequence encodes CASSGTRISRGQHF.

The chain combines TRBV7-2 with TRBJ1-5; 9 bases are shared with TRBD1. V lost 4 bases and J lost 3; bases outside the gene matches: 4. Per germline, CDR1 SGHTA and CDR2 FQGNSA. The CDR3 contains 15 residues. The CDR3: CASSSGTGYNQPQHF. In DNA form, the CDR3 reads TGTGCCAGCAGCTCCGGGACAGGGTACAATCAGCCCCAGCATTTT.

This CDR3 reads CASSERGQPQHF. The CDR3 bases are TGTGCCAGCAGTGAAAGGGGGCAGCCCCAGCATTTT. The chain couples TRBV28 to TRBJ1-5; maybe TRBD1 (6 bases). The CDR3 length is 12 residues. Germline CDR1 reads MDHEN; CDR2 reads SYDVKM. Deletions cut 5 bases from V and 7 bases from J, with 9 bases between.

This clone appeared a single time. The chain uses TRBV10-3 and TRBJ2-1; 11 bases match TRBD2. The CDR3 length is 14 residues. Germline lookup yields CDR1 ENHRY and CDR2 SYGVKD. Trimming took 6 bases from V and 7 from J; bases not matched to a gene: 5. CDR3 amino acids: CAISTSGRGNEQFF. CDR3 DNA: TGTGCCATCAGCACTAGCGGGAGAGGAAATGAGCAGTTCTTC.

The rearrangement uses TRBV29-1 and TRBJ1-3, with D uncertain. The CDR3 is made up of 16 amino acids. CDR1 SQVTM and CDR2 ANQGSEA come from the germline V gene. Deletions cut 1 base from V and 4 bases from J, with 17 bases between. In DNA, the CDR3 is TGCAGCGTTGAAGTAACCCCGCGGCCGTTGGGAAACACCATATATTTT. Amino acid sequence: CSVEVTPRPLGNTIYF. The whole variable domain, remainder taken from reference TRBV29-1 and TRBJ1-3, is SAVISQKPSRDICQRGTSLTIQCQVDSQVTMMFWYRQQPGQSLTLIATANQGSEATYESGFVIDKFPISRPNLTFSTLTVSNMSPEDSSIYLCSVEVTPRPLGNTIYFGEGSWLTVV.

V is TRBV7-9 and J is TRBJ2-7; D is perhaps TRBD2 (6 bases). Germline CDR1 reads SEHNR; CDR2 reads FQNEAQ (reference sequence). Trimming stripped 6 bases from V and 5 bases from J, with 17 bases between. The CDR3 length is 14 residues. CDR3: CASSSPRRGDEQYF. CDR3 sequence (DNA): TGTGCCAGCAGTTCGCCGCGGCGCGGGGACGAGCAGTACTTC.

The chain's CDR3 is CASSIVLGHYYEQYF. DNA of the CDR3: TGTGCCAGTAGTATAGTTTTGGGACACTACTACGAGCAGTACTTC. The genes are TRBV19 and TRBJ2-7; D possibly corresponds to TRBD1 (6 bases). This CDR3 has 15 residues. Germline-derived CDR1 and CDR2 are LNHDA and SQIVND (reference sequence). V dropped 1 base and J dropped 3 bases, with 13 bases sitting between them.

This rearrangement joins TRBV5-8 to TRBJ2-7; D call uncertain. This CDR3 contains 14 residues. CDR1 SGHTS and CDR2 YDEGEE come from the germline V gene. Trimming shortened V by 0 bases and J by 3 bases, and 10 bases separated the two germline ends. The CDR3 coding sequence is TGTGCCAGCAGCTTGGTTGCAGGCCGCTACGAGCAGTACTTC. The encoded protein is CASSLVAGRYEQYF.

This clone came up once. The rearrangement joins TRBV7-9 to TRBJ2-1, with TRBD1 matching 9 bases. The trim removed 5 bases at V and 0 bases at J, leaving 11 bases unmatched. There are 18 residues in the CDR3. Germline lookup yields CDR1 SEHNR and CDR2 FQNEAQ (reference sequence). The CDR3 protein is CASSPETGGMSSYNEQFF. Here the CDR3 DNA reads TGTGCCAGCAGCCCTGAGACAGGGGGTATGAGCTCCTACAATGAGCAGTTCTTC.

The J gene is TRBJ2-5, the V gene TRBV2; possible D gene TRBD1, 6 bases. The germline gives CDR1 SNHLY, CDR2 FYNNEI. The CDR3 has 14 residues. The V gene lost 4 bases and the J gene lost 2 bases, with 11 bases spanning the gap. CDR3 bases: TGTGCCAGCAGTGTTCAGGGGTCTCAAGAGACCCAGTACTTC. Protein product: CASSVQGSQETQYF.

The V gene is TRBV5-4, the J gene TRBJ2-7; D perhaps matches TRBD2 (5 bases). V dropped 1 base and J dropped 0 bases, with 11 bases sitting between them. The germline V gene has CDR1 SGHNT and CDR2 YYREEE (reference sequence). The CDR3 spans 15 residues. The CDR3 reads CASSLYSVSSYEQYF. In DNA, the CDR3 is TGTGCCAGCAGCTTGTATAGCGTAAGCTCCTACGAGCAGTACTTC.

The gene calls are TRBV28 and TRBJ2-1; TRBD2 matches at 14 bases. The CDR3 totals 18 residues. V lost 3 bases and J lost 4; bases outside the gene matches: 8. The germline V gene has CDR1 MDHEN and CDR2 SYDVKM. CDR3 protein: CASSLTSGREGVYNEQFF. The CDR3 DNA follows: TGTGCCAGCAGTTTGACTAGCGGGAGGGAGGGGGTTTACAATGAGCAGTTCTTC.

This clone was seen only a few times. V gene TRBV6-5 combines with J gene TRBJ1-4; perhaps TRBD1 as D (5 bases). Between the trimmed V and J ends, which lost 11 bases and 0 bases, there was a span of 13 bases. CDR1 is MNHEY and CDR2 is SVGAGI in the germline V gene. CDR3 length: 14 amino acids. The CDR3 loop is CASKQTATNEKLFF. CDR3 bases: TGTGCCTCCAAACAGACAGCAACTAATGAAAAACTGTTTTTT.